This T cell receptor beta chain originates from a study of CD4 T cells in relation to SARS-CoV-2 and coronaviruses. Looking at the study overall: PBMCs were cultured with antigen for over 8 days before TCR beta sequencing. No peptide or an HIV-1 Nef peptide pool served as negative control. The restricting HLA molecule for shared crossreactive spike epitopes was mapped. Notes on the study in general: Compared with monoreactive clones, crossreactive clones showed significantly weaker SARS-CoV-2 expansion.

With regard to this clone: Its antigen is as yet unknown.

This CDR3 region has 16 residues. Trimming removed 1 base at V and 1 base at J, with 13 bases between. Germline assignment: CDR1 LNHDA and CDR2 SQIVND (reference sequence). Unexposed donor CD4+ T cells date from about 2011-2019, before the COVID-19 pandemic. CD4+ T cells were isolated from the cells after around 9 days of culture. The data were produced by immunoSEQ multiplex PCR, yet TCRdb's version contains in-frame clones alone and is incomplete. This table holds some 22,000 clones, approximately 72% found once. This chain joins TRBV19 and TRBJ1-1; TRBD1 might be the D (6 bases). Material: CD4+ T cells from PBMCs, cultured in vitro. This clonotype originated in a human donor in good health. As DNA, the CDR3 is TGTGCCAGTAGTATAGTAGGGGCCAGGGGGAACACTGAAGCTTTCTTT. This gives the protein CASSIVGARGNTEAFF.